The 19 T cell receptor beta chains in this list originate from one sample, sequenced in a study of shared clonotypes between healthy human individuals. TCRdb's copy holds only in-frame clones and misses some; the assay was immunoSEQ multiplex PCR. The table shows around 1.6 million clones, with 95% to 99% occurring only once. Sequences were obtained from naive CD4+ T cells sorted from blood. The subset: CD45RA+ positively selected. The receptors stem from a man aged 25-40 years in good health.

J is TRBJ2-7 and V is TRBV11-3, with 13 bases fitting TRBD2. V dropped 0 bases and J dropped 5; count of bases not matched to a gene: 7. The CDR3 length is 17 residues. The germline V gene encodes CDR1 SGHNT and CDR2 YENEEA. The CDR3 DNA reads as TGTGCCAGCAGCTTAGATCCCGGACTAGCGGGAGTTGACGAGCAGTACTTC. As protein: CASSLDPGLAGVDEQYF.

The V gene is TRBV10-2, the J gene TRBJ2-2; D gene ambiguous. V was shortened by 5 bases and J by 0 bases, with 7 bases between the two germline ends. This CDR3 has 14 amino acids. Per germline, CDR1 WSHSY and CDR2 SAAADI. The CDR3 reads CASSHETNTGELFF. The DNA for the CDR3 is TGCGCCAGCAGTCACGAGACGAACACCGGGGAGCTGTTTTTT.

Turning to this clone: In the same sample, other DNA sequences code for this CDR3. The genes are TRBV5-4 and TRBJ2-2, with a tentative D call TRBD1 (6 bases). Germline V gives CDR1 SGHNT, CDR2 YYREEE (reference sequence). This CDR3 is 15 amino acids long. V shed 4 bases and J shed 2 bases, with 12 bases lying between them. The CDR3 region has the DNA TGTGCCAGCAGCCCCGGACAGCTAAACACCGGGGAGCTGTTTTTT. Protein: CASSPGQLNTGELFF.

This chain joins TRBV6-6 and TRBJ2-1; D perhaps matches TRBD1 (7 bases). The CDR3 contains 16 residues. Germline V gene lookup returns CDR1 MNHNY and CDR2 SVGAGI (reference sequence). V was trimmed by 6 bases and J by 0 bases, leaving 15 bases between them. The CDR3, as DNA: TGTGCCAGCAGCCCCCAGGGGGGCGGCTCCTACAATGAGCAGTTCTTC. The encoded protein is CASSPQGGGSYNEQFF.

This chain uses TRBV5-4 with TRBJ2-7; TRBD1 or TRBD2 may be the D gene (5 bases each). Germline V gene data show CDR1 as SGHNT and CDR2 as YYREEE (reference sequence). Trimming shortened V by 4 bases and J by 2 bases, and 13 bases separated the two germline ends. The CDR3 length is 14 residues. In DNA form, the CDR3 reads TGTGCCAGCAGCCAAAGGGACGGAACCTACGAGCAGTACTTC. It codes for CASSQRDGTYEQYF.

This clone was seen a single time. This rearrangement joins TRBV7-3 to TRBJ2-3; D gene ambiguous. Looked up from germline, CDR1 is SGHTA and CDR2 is FQGTGA. Trimming stripped 2 bases from V and 2 bases from J, with 8 bases between. The CDR3 contains 14 residues. The CDR3 region is CASSLYSSTDTQYF. CDR3 bases: TGTGCCAGCAGCTTATACAGCTCCACAGATACGCAGTATTTT. The whole variable domain, remainder taken from reference TRBV7-3 and TRBJ2-3, is GAGVSQTPSNKVTEKGKYVELRCDPISGHTALYWYRQSLGQGPEFLIYFQGTGAADDSGLPNDRFFAVRPEGSVSTLKIQRTERGDSAVYLCASSLYSSTDTQYFGPGTRLTVL.

The V call is TRBV9, the J call TRBJ2-5, with D possibly being TRBD2 (6 bases). The germline gives CDR1 SGDLS, CDR2 YYNGEE. The CDR3 has 15 residues. V gave up 4 bases and J gave up 5 bases, with 18 bases separating them. In DNA form, the CDR3 reads TGTGCCAGCAGCACCCGACTGGGAGGAATGGAGACCCAGTACTTC. It yields the protein CASSTRLGGMETQYF.

This chain joins TRBV13 and TRBJ2-1; TRBD1 matches 7 bases. J gave up 8 bases and V 4 bases, and 8 bases lay outside the gene matches. The CDR3 is 14 residues long. Per the germline V gene, CDR1 is PRHDT and CDR2 is FYEKMQ (reference sequence). The CDR3 DNA reads TGTGCCAGCAGCTCACCCAAGGGACAGCATGAGCAGTTCTTC. Its translation: CASSSPKGQHEQFF.

The chain is built from TRBV10-3 and TRBJ1-5; no definite D call. From germline, CDR1 is ENHRY and CDR2 SYGVKD. V lost 8 bases and J lost 12, with 14 bases in between. CDR3 length: 11 residues. The DNA for the CDR3 is TGTGCCATCGGGGATACTTACCGCCAGCATTTT. Amino acid sequence: CAIGDTYRQHF.

The gene calls are TRBV5-1 and TRBJ2-2, with D tentatively TRBD1 or TRBD2 (6 bases each). This CDR3 is built from 15 residues. The V end was cut by 4 bases, the J end by 0 bases, with 10 bases between. CDR1 is SGHRS, CDR2 YFSETQ, per germline. CDR3 in DNA: TGCGCCAGCAGCCCGGGGGCGTCGAACACCGGGGAGCTGTTTTTT. This codes for CASSPGASNTGELFF.

The chain employs TRBV28 and TRBJ1-5; D might be TRBD1 (6 bases). V dropped 3 bases and J dropped 0 bases, with 15 bases sitting between them. This CDR3 contains 17 residues. Germline CDR1 reads MDHEN; CDR2 reads SYDVKM. DNA of the CDR3: TGTGCCAGCAGTTTTAAAGGGGGGTTATATAGCAATCAGCCCCAGCATTTT. Amino acids: CASSFKGGLYSNQPQHF.

The chain uses TRBV27 and TRBJ2-7, with 8 bases identical to TRBD2. This CDR3 spans 15 amino acids. The trim removed 5 bases at V and 3 bases at J, leaving 9 bases unmatched. Germline-derived CDR1 and CDR2 are MNHEY and SMNVEV (reference sequence). This CDR3 is CASSNGTSLVYEQYF. In DNA form, the CDR3 reads TGTGCCAGCAGTAACGGGACTAGTTTAGTCTACGAGCAGTACTTC.

The chain combines TRBV27 with TRBJ1-3, with 8 bases that match TRBD1. The V and J ends lost 6 bases and 2 bases, in that order; junction bases with no gene match: 9. Germline V gene data show CDR1 as MNHEY and CDR2 as SMNVEV (reference sequence). The CDR3 has 16 amino acids. The CDR3 is CASRDIGTGPGNTIYF. The CDR3 DNA follows: TGTGCCAGCAGGGACATCGGGACAGGCCCTGGAAACACCATATATTTT.

As concerns this clone: The sample carries other DNA sequences with the same CDR3. This chain uses TRBV5-1 with TRBJ2-7; 7 nucleotides agree with TRBD1. CDR3 length equals 14 residues. Looked up from germline, CDR1 is SGHRS and CDR2 is YFSETQ. V gave up 2 bases and J gave up 2 bases; unmatched junction bases: 4. CDR3 sequence reads: CASSLAGTAYEQYF. Written as DNA, the CDR3 is TGCGCCAGCAGCTTAGCCGGGACAGCCTACGAGCAGTACTTC.

As to this clone: Other DNA sequences within the sample encode an identical CDR3. V gene TRBV9 combines with J gene TRBJ1-3; D unclear. CDR3 length equals 14 residues. Trimming shortened V by 0 bases and J by 3 bases, and 7 bases separated the two germline ends. Per germline, CDR1 SGDLS and CDR2 YYNGEE. The DNA of the CDR3 is TGTGCCAGCAGCGTAGTGTCGAGTGGAAACACCATATATTTT. It translates to CASSVVSSGNTIYF.

V gene TRBV11-3 combines with J gene TRBJ2-2; no definite D call. With 3 bases removed from V and 1 base from J, the gap between germline ends came to 3 bases. This CDR3 spans 13 amino acids. Germline V gene data show CDR1 as SGHNT and CDR2 as YENEEA. The CDR3 spells CASSLENTGELFF. In nucleotides, the CDR3 is TGTGCCAGCAGCTTGGAGAACACCGGGGAGCTGTTTTTT.

On this clone itself: An end of the junction differs from the germline gene, which may be a read error. The chain couples TRBV5-4 to TRBJ2-1, with 7 bases matching TRBD2. Germline V gene sequence: CDR1 SGHNT, CDR2 YYREEE (reference sequence). CDR3 length equals 16 residues. The CDR3 region has the DNA TGTGCCAGCACCTTGGATGGCGGGAGTGGTGTGGATGAGCAGTTCTTC. Protein sequence: CASTLDGGSGVDEQFF. Full variable domain (outside the CDR3, taken from reference TRBV5-4 and TRBJ2-1): ETGVTQSPTHLIKTRGQQVTLRCSSQSGHNTVSWYQQALGQGPQFIFQYYREEENGRGNFPPRFSGLQFPNYSSELNVNALELDDSALYLCASTLDGGSGVDEQFFGPGTRLTVL.

The chain uses TRBV5-4 and TRBJ2-6, with 13 nucleotides matching TRBD2. This CDR3 contains 19 residues. J was trimmed by 1 base and V by 4 bases; bases with no gene match: 8. Looked up from germline, CDR1 is SGHNT and CDR2 is YYREEE (reference sequence). In DNA, the CDR3 is TGTGCCAGCAGCAAGGGACTAGCGGGAATAGGGTCTGGGGCCAACGTCCTGACTTTC. It translates to CASSKGLAGIGSGANVLTF.

This sequence joins TRBV7-8 and TRBJ2-3; D call uncertain. Germline V lookup: CDR1 SGHVS, CDR2 FQNEAQ. This CDR3 has 15 amino acids. V lost 0 bases and J 0 bases, leaving 7 bases between the germline ends. The CDR3 DNA reads TGTGCCAGCAGCTTAGCCCCGACTAGCACAGATACGCAGTATTTT. Amino acid sequence: CASSLAPTSTDTQYF.